This T cell receptor beta chain emerged from a study of shared T cell receptors in the human thymus. This clone came up once. CDR1 is MDHEN and CDR2 is SYDVKM in the germline V gene. V shed 6 bases and J 4 bases; nucleotides not matched to a gene: 4. CDR3 length: 15 residues. Profiling relied on immunoSEQ multiplex PCR, and the TCRdb table lists in-frame clones only, not all of them. There are hundreds of thousands of clones in the sample; over 75% occur only once, and approximately 0.0097% lies in the top ten. The same sample was also studied in work on human thymus T cells. Per that paper: Thymus pieces cut out during corrective heart surgery were the tissue that was used.

V usage is TRBV28 and J usage is TRBJ1-5, with 12 bases identical to TRBD1. Sequencing used thymocytes. The TCR comes from a boy less than two years old with a congenital heart defect. This CDR3 is CASRRDRGPNQPQHF. The CDR3 coding sequence is TGTGCCAGCAGGCGGGACAGGGGGCCTAATCAGCCCCAGCATTTT.